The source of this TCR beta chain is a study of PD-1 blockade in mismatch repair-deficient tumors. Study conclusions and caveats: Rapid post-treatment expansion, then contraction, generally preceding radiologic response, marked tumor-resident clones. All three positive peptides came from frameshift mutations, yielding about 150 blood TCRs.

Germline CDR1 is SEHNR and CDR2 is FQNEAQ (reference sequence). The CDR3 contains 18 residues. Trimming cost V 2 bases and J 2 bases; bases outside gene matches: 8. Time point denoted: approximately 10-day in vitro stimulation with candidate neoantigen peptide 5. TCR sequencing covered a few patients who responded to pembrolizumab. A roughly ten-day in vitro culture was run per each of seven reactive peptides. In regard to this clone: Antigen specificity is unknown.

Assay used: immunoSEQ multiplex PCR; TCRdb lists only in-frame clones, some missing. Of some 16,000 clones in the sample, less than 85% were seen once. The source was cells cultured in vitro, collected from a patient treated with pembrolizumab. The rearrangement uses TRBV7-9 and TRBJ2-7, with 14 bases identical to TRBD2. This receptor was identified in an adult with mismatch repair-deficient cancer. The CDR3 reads CASSLTGTSGRIAYEQYF. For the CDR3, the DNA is TGTGCCAGCAGCTTAACCGGGACTAGCGGGAGAATCGCCTACGAGCAGTACTTC.